The table lists the clone carrying this T cell receptor (beta chain) with a count of one. The antigen remains undetermined. Libraries were prepared by immunoSEQ multiplex PCR; TCRdb keeps only in-frame clonotypes and omits some of them. The data contain about 94,000 clones, roughly 90% of them singletons. V gave up 0 bases and J gave up 9 bases, with 15 bases separating them. Germline CDR1 SGHTS, CDR2 YDEGEE. CDR3 length: 14 residues. This entry belongs to a study of T cell responses to AZD1222 COVID-19 vaccine. Broader study findings: The CD4 TCRs associated with vaccination extended across spike and predominated at 160-218 and 743-854.

The V call is TRBV5-8, the J call TRBJ2-5, with D perhaps given as TRBD1 or TRBD2 (5 bases each). The source is an adult who received the AZD1222 COVID-19 vaccine. The input for sequencing was peripheral blood, taken 28 days after the second AZD1222 dose. The CDR3 reads CASSLGSGEGAQYF. DNA for the CDR3: TGTGCCAGCAGCTTGGGTTCCGGGGAAGGGGCCCAGTACTTC.